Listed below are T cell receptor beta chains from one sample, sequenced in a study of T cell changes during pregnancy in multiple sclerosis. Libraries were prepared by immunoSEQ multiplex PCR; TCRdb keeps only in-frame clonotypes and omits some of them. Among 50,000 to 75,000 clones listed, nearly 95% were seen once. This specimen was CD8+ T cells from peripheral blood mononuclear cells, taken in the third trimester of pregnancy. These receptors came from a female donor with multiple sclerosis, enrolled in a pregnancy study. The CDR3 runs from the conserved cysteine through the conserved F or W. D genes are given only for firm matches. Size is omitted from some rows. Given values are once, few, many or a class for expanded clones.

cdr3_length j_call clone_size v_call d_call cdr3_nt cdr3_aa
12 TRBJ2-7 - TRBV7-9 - TGTGCCAGCAGCCCCAACATCTACGAGCAGTACTTC CASSPNIYEQYF
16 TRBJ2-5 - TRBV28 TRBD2 TGTGCCAGCACCCCCCTGGGGGCGGGAGGTGGAGAGACCCAGTACTTC CASTPLGAGGGETQYF
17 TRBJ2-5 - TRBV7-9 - TGTGCCAGCAGCCCCGACTTACGAGCGGGCCTCCAAGAGACCCAGTACTTC CASSPDLRAGLQETQYF
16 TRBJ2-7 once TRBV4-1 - TGCGCCAGCAGCCAATCCGGGGTTGGGAGCTCCTACGAGCAGTACTTC CASSQSGVGSSYEQYF
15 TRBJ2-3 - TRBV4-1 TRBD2 TGCGCCAGCAGCCAAGGGGGACTAGGCACAGATACGCAGTATTTT CASSQGGLGTDTQYF
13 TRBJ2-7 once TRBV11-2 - TGTGCCAGCAGCCCGCGGTACTCCTACGAGCAGTACTTC CASSPRYSYEQYF
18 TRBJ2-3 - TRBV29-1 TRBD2 TGCAGCGTTGAAGTAACTAGCGGGAGTTGGTCTAGCACAGATACGCAGTATTTT CSVEVTSGSWSSTDTQYF
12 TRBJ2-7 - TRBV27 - TGTGCCAGCAGTCCGGGTACCTACGAGCAGTACTTC CASSPGTYEQYF
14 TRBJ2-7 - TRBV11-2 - TGTGCCAGCAGCTGGACCGGGGTCTCCTACGAGCAGTACTTC CASSWTGVSYEQYF
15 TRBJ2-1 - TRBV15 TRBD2 TGTGCCACCAGCACATTAGCGGGAGGGGGTGTTGAGCAGTTCTTC CATSTLAGGGVEQFF
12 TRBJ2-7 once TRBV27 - TGTGCCAGCAGTTTCAGGGGTTCCGAGCAGTACTTC CASSFRGSEQYF
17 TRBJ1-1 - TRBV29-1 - TGCAGCGTGAAAGTTGGGGCAGCCTTTACGATGAACACTGAAGCTTTCTTT CSVKVGAAFTMNTEAFF
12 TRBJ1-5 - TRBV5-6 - TGTGCCAGCAGCACCGGTAATCAGCCCCAGCATTTT CASSTGNQPQHF
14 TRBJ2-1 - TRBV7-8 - TGTGCCAGCAGCTTATCAGGGCGTGACAATGAGCAGTTCTTC CASSLSGRDNEQFF
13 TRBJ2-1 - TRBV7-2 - TGTGCCAGTACTACCTACATTGGCAATGAGCAGTTCTTC CASTTYIGNEQFF
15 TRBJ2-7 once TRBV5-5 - TGTGCCAGCAGCTTACGGAGGGAGAGATTCTACGAGCAGTACTTC CASSLRRERFYEQYF
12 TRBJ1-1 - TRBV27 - TGTGCCAGCAGCCCCTCGAACACTGAAGCTTTCTTT CASSPSNTEAFF
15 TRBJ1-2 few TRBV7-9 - TGTGCCAGCAGCCTAAGCGGGGGCTCAGCGTATGGCTACACCTTC CASSLSGGSAYGYTF
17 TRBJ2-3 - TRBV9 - TGTGCCAGCAGCGTAGACGGACAAGAAACATATGTGGATACGCAGTATTTT CASSVDGQETYVDTQYF
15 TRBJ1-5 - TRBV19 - TGTGCCAGTAGTATGGTCAGTTATAGCAATCAGCCCCAGCATTTT CASSMVSYSNQPQHF
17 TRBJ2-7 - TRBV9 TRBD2 TGTGCCAGCAGCGACCATCAGACTAGCGGGAACTCCTACGAGCAGTACTTC CASSDHQTSGNSYEQYF
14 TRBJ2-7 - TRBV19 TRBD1 TGTGCCAGTAGTATGTGGGACAGCTCCTACGAGCAGTACTTC CASSMWDSSYEQYF
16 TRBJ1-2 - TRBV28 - TGTGCCAGCAGTTCCTCGGTGGGGCAGGGGAACTATGGCTACACCTTC CASSSSVGQGNYGYTF
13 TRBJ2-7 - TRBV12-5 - TGTGCTAGTGGATTCGACAGTTACTACGAGCAGTACTTC CASGFDSYYEQYF
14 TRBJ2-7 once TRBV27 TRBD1 TGTGCCAGCAGTTTCCAGGGGGTATCCTACGAGCAGTACTTC CASSFQGVSYEQYF
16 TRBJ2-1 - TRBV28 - TGTGCCAGCAGCCGCTTTGACATAATCTCCTACAATGAGCAGTTCTTC CASSRFDIISYNEQFF
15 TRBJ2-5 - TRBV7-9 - TGTGCCAGCAGCTTAGCGGTTACAGGACAAGAGACCCAGTACTTC CASSLAVTGQETQYF
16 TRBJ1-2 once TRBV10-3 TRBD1 TGTGCCATCAGTGGTTTAGACAGGGGGCTCTCCTATGGCTACACCTTC CAISGLDRGLSYGYTF
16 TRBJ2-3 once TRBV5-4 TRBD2 TGTGCCAGCAGCTGGATAGCGGGAGGGGGTACAGATACGCAGTATTTT CASSWIAGGGTDTQYF
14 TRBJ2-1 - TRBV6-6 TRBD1 TGTGCCAGCAGTCCGACAGGGCGCTCCAATGAGCAGTTCTTC CASSPTGRSNEQFF
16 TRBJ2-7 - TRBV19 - TGTGCCAGTAGTATAAAGACGATAGCGGCCCGCTACGAGCAGTACTTC CASSIKTIAARYEQYF
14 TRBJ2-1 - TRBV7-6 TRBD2 TGTGCCAGCAGCTTACTAGCGGGTTCCAATGAGCAGTTCTTC CASSLLAGSNEQFF
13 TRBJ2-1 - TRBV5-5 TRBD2 TGTGCCAGCAGCTTGCGACTAGCGACTGAGCAGTTCTTC CASSLRLATEQFF
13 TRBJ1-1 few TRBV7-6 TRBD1 TGTGCCAGCAGCTTCAGACAGGGGACTGAAGCTTTCTTT CASSFRQGTEAFF
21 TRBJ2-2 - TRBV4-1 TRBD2 TGCGCCAGCAGCCAAGTTCGCCGAACCCTAGGACTAGCGGGAAGCACCGGGGAGCTGTTTTTT CASSQVRRTLGLAGSTGELFF
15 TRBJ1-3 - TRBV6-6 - TGTGCCAGCCCAGGAGACAGGTACTCTGGAAACACCATATATTTT CASPGDRYSGNTIYF
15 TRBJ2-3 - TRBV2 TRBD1 TGTGCCAGCAGTGCTGGGGACAGATACACAGATACGCAGTATTTT CASSAGDRYTDTQYF
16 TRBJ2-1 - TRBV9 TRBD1 TGTGCCAGCAGCGGAGCTATGGACAGGGGGGCAAATGAGCAGTTCTTC CASSGAMDRGANEQFF
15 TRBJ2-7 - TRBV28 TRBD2 TGTGCCAGCAGTTTAGAGCGGGAGGGTTTCTACGAGCAGTACTTC CASSLEREGFYEQYF
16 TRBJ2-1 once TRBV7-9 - TGTGCCAGCAGCCAGGGTGCGGGACCCCCCTACAATGAGCAGTTCTTC CASSQGAGPPYNEQFF
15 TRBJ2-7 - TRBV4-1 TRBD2 TGCGCCAGCAGCCCAGCGGGAGGGCCGGGTTACGAGCAGTACTTC CASSPAGGPGYEQYF
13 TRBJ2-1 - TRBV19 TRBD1 TGTGCCAGCGGACAGGGGAGGAACAATGAGCAGTTCTTC CASGQGRNNEQFF
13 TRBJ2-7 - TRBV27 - TGTGCCAGCAGTTTAACAGGCTCCTACGAGCAGTACTTC CASSLTGSYEQYF
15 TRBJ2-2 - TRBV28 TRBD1 TGTGCCAGCCGTCCTGGACAGGGGGCGGGCGGGGAGCTGTTTTTT CASRPGQGAGGELFF
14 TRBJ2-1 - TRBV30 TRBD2 TGTGCCGCAATTAAGCGGGATGTACTCAATGAGCAGTTCTTC CAAIKRDVLNEQFF
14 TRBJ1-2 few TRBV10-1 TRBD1 TGCGCCAGCAGTGGGACAGGGACCCCCTATGGCTACACCTTC CASSGTGTPYGYTF
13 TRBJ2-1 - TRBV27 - TGTGCCAGCAGTTCGACAGATTACAATGAGCAGTTCTTC CASSSTDYNEQFF
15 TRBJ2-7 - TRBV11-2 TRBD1 TGTGCCAGCAGCTTCTGGGACAGGGGACCCTACGAGCAGTACTTC CASSFWDRGPYEQYF
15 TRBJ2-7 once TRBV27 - TGTGCCAGCAGTTTAGACGGGACTTACTCCTACGAGCAGTACTTC CASSLDGTYSYEQYF
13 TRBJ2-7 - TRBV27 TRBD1 TGTGCCAGCAGTTTACCAGGGGGCCTCGAGCAGTACTTC CASSLPGGLEQYF